Presented here are 17 T cell receptor beta chains from one specimen sequenced in a study of blood T cell repertoires in COVID-19. Sequencing was performed with immunoSEQ multiplex PCR; in TCRdb, only in-frame clones are kept and a portion is missing. The table includes about 290,000 clones, around four fifths detected once. The sample was peripheral blood. These receptors originate from a woman in her fifties or sixties with active or convalescent COVID-19.

The chain uses TRBV5-1 and TRBJ1-2; 9 bases line up with TRBD1. Germline CDR1 and CDR2: SGHRS and YFSETQ. V was pared by 3 bases and J by 9 bases, with 9 bases of the junction left unmatched. The CDR3 spans 14 residues. The CDR3 DNA sequence: TGCGCCAGCAGCTCGGGGGTGGGGACAGGGAGCTACACCTTC. Translation: CASSSGVGTGSYTF. The full variable domain, with the rest looked up from reference TRBV5-1 and TRBJ1-2, is KAGVTQTPRYLIKTRGQQVTLSCSPISGHRSVSWYQQTPGQGLQFLFEYFSETQRNKGNFPGRFSGRQFSNSRSEMNVSTLELGDSALYLCASSSGVGTGSYTFGSGTRLTVV.

V is TRBV10-3 and J is TRBJ2-1, with 12 bases fitting TRBD1. The CDR3 totals 14 residues. In germline, CDR1 is ENHRY, CDR2 SYGVKD. Trimming at V came to 6 bases and at J to 8 bases, leaving 5 bases not matched to a gene. The CDR3 region is CAISRDRGPDEQFF. The CDR3 nucleotides are TGTGCCATCAGCCGGGACAGGGGGCCTGATGAGCAGTTCTTC.

The V gene is TRBV28, the J gene TRBJ1-6; TRBD1 agrees at 10 bases. V shed 5 bases and J 7 bases; nucleotides not matched to a gene: 11. The germline gives CDR1 MDHEN, CDR2 SYDVKM. CDR3 length: 17 residues. The CDR3 DNA is TGTGCCAGCAGTCGAACCCGGGACAGGGGTCGGAATTCACCCCTCCACTTT. It encodes CASSRTRDRGRNSPLHF.

This clone has only a few counts. In DNA, the CDR3 is TGTGCCAGCAGCCAAGATTGGGGGGGACTACTTTCCTACGAGCAGTACTTC. It codes for CASSQDWGGLLSYEQYF. The rearrangement links TRBV3-1 (or the pseudogene TRBV3-2) to TRBJ2-7; 7 nucleotides match TRBD2. The junction had 9 bases not matched to a gene; V was cut back by 0 bases and J by 1 base. Looked up from germline, CDR1 is LGHDT and CDR2 is YNNKEL (reference sequence). This CDR3 contains 17 residues.

The chain joins TRBV6-1 to TRBJ2-7, with unresolved D. Germline CDR1 MNHNS, CDR2 SASEGT. This CDR3 contains 16 residues. Trimming cost V 4 bases and J 3 bases, with 19 bases left between them. The CDR3: CASSVFSGGTLYEQYF. CDR3 sequence (DNA): TGTGCCAGCAGTGTATTTTCTGGCGGTACCCTCTACGAGCAGTACTTC.

The CDR3 is CASSFSTYEQYF. The CDR3 DNA is TGTGCCAGCAGTTTTTCAACCTACGAGCAGTACTTC. The chain couples TRBV12-3 or TRBV12-4 to TRBJ2-7, with D unresolved. The length of the CDR3 is 12 residues. The V end lost 3 bases, the J end lost 2 bases, and 5 bases lay between the germline ends.

This clone was counted only a few times. The chain recombines TRBV5-4 with TRBJ1-6, with D maybe TRBD1 (6 bases). The germline V and J ends were trimmed by 3 bases and 10 bases, with 17 bases remaining between them. CDR1 is SGHNT and CDR2 is YYREEE in the germline V gene (reference sequence). The CDR3 sequence is 15 residues long. The CDR3 reads CASSYDEGGASPLHF. CDR3 DNA: TGTGCCAGCAGCTATGATGAGGGGGGGGCATCACCCCTCCACTTT. The whole variable domain, remainder taken from reference TRBV5-4 and TRBJ1-6, is ETGVTQSPTHLIKTRGQQVTLRCSSQSGHNTVSWYQQALGQGPQFIFQYYREEENGRGNFPPRFSGLQFPNYSSELNVNALELDDSALYLCASSYDEGGASPLHFGNGTRLTVT.

The chain employs TRBV24-1 and TRBJ2-2, with D unresolved. The CDR3 has 13 amino acids. Germline V lookup: CDR1 KGHDR, CDR2 SFDVKD. The ends were cut back, 5 bases at V and 1 base at J, with 4 bases in the middle. CDR3 bases: TGTGCCACCAGTGGAGTGAACACCGGGGAGCTGTTTTTT. It translates to CATSGVNTGELFF.

The chain joins TRBV25-1 to TRBJ2-4; weak D call: TRBD1 (5 bases). V was cut by 5 bases and J by 0 bases, with 14 bases left in between. CDR3 size: 16 residues. Germline V gene data show CDR1 as MGHDK and CDR2 as SYGVNS. CDR3 loop: CASSSATELAKNIQYF. The CDR3 coding sequence is TGTGCCAGCAGTTCTGCGACAGAACTAGCCAAAAACATTCAGTACTTC.

This sequence joins TRBV7-3 and TRBJ2-1, with no clear D. V lost 2 bases and J lost 1, with 9 bases in between. Per germline, CDR1 SGHTA and CDR2 FQGTGA. This CDR3 has 15 amino acids. The CDR3 DNA is TGTGCCAGCAGCTTAGGAGTTGGGTCCTACAATGAGCAGTTCTTC. Translating it yields CASSLGVGSYNEQFF.

The chain is built from TRBV18 and TRBJ2-1; 7 bases agree with TRBD1. Trimming cost V 0 bases and J 7 bases; bases outside gene matches: 6. The length of the CDR3 is 15 residues. Germline values: CDR1 KGHSH, CDR2 LQKENI. The CDR3 DNA reads TGTGCCAGCTCACCACCGTCACAGGGGACGAATGAGCAGTTCTTC. Encoded protein: CASSPPSQGTNEQFF.

The sample holds many counts of this clone. The chain's CDR3 is CASKSRRASGSDNEQFF. The CDR3 DNA follows: TGTGCCAGTAAAAGTCGGCGGGCTAGCGGTTCAGACAATGAGCAGTTCTTC. This chain links TRBV19 with TRBJ2-1; TRBD2 matches at 7 bases. CDR1 and CDR2 (germline): LNHDA, SQIVND (reference sequence). The CDR3 is made up of 17 amino acids. J lost 5 bases, V lost 7 bases, and 17 bases had no gene match.

The rearrangement uses TRBV7-9 and TRBJ2-3; tentative D call: TRBD2 (5 bases). V shed 0 bases and J shed 1 base, with 8 bases lying between them. CDR1 is SEHNR and CDR2 is FQNEAQ in the germline V gene (reference sequence). The CDR3 extends over 15 amino acids. CDR3 amino acids: CASSLAGVGTDTQYF. DNA for the CDR3: TGTGCCAGCAGCTTAGCGGGAGTCGGCACAGATACGCAGTATTTT.

V gene TRBV6-6 combines with J gene TRBJ2-7, with D possibly being TRBD2 (6 bases). Germline V gene data show CDR1 as MNHNY and CDR2 as SVGAGI (reference sequence). This CDR3 is 13 amino acids long. Between the trimmed V and J ends, which lost 6 bases and 5 bases, there was a span of 14 bases. The CDR3 sequence is CASRREIMDEQYF. The CDR3 DNA is TGTGCCAGCAGACGGGAGATAATGGACGAGCAGTACTTC.

V gene TRBV27 combines with J gene TRBJ2-2, with 11 bases lining up with TRBD2. Trimming cost V 5 bases and J 8 bases; bases outside gene matches: 7. This CDR3 is built from 15 residues. Germline loops: CDR1 MNHEY, CDR2 SMNVEV (reference sequence). The DNA for the CDR3 is TGTGCCAGCAGTGTACTAGCGGGAGAAGTGGGGGAGCTGTTTTTT. Translating gives CASSVLAGEVGELFF.

The chain employs TRBV5-6 and TRBJ2-1; 7 nucleotides match TRBD2. Germline V gives CDR1 SGHDT, CDR2 YYEEEE. The V segment lost 4 bases and the J segment 0 bases; nucleotides outside the gene matches: 13. The CDR3 is 18 amino acids. The CDR3 loop reads CASSVGGGSSRSYNEQFF. CDR3 nucleotides: TGTGCCAGCAGCGTCGGGGGAGGGAGCTCCCGCTCCTACAATGAGCAGTTCTTC.

The rearrangement links TRBV28 to TRBJ1-6; 7 bases are shared with TRBD1. CDR3 length: 15 amino acids. Germline V gene lookup returns CDR1 MDHEN and CDR2 SYDVKM. J lost 2 bases, V lost 5 bases, and 3 bases had no gene match. CDR3 in DNA: TGTGCCAGCAGTGACAGGGTGCCCTATAATTCACCCCTCCACTTT. Protein: CASSDRVPYNSPLHF.